This record covers a single T cell receptor (beta chain). This entry comes from a study of blood T cell repertoires in COVID-19. As for the study in general: The study drew acute and convalescent COVID-19 samples from the United States, Italy and Spain.

The V and J ends lost 2 bases and 6 bases, in that order; junction bases with no gene match: 7. In germline, CDR1 is LGHDT, CDR2 YNNKEL (reference sequence). CDR3 length: 15 amino acids. The repertoire was sequenced with immunoSEQ multiplex PCR; TCRdb's copy has only in-frame clones and lacks some. This table has approximately 100,000 clones, 84% appearing once. The sequence came from a woman older than 75 with active or convalescent COVID-19. The sample taken for sequencing was peripheral blood. The J gene is TRBJ1-2, the V gene TRBV3-1 (or the pseudogene TRBV3-2), with 9 positions matching TRBD1. The chain's CDR3 is CASSQLDRGIHGYTF. The DNA for the CDR3 is TGTGCCAGCAGCCAATTGGACAGGGGTATCCATGGCTACACCTTC.